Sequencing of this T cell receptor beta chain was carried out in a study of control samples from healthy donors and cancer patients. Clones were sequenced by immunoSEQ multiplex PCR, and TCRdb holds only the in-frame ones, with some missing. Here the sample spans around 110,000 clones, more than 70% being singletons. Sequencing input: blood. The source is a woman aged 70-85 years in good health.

CDR3 protein: CASSSRAAPWETQYF. CDR3 bases: TGTGCCAGCAGTTCGAGAGCGGCGCCCTGGGAGACCCAGTACTTC. The chain is built from TRBV6-2 or TRBV6-3 and TRBJ2-5, with D tentatively TRBD2 (5 bases). Per the germline V gene, CDR1 is MNHEY and CDR2 is SVGEGT. The CDR3 extends over 15 amino acids. Trimming removed 4 bases from V and 5 bases from J, with 17 bases in between.